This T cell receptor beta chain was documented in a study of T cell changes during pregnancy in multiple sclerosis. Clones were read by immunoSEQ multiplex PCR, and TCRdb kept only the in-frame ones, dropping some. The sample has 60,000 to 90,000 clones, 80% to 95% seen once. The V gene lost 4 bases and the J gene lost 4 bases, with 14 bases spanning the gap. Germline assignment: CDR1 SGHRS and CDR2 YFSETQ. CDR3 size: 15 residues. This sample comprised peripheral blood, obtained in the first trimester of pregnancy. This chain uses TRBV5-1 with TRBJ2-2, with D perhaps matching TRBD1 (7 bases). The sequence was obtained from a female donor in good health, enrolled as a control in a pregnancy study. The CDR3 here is CASSPRGAGTGELFF. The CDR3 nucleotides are TGCGCCAGCAGCCCCAGGGGGGCGGGCACCGGGGAGCTGTTTTTT. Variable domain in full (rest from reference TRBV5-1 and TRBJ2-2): KAGVTQTPRYLIKTRGQQVTLSCSPISGHRSVSWYQQTPGQGLQFLFEYFSETQRNKGNFPGRFSGRQFSNSRSEMNVSTLELGDSALYLCASSPRGAGTGELFFGEGSRLTVL.